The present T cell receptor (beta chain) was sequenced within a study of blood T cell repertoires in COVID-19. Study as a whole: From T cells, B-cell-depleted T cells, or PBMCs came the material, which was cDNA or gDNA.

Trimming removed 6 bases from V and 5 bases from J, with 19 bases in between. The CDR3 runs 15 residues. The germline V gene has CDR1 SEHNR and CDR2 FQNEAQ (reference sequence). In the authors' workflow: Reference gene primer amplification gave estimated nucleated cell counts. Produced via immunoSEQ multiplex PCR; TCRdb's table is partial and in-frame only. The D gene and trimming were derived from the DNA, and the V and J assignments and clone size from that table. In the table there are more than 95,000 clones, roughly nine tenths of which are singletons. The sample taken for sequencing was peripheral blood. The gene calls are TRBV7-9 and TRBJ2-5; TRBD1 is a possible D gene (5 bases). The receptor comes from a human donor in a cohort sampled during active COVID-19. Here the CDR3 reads CASSHSGWKGETQYF. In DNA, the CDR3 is TGTGCCAGCAGTCACTCAGGGTGGAAGGGGGAGACCCAGTACTTC.